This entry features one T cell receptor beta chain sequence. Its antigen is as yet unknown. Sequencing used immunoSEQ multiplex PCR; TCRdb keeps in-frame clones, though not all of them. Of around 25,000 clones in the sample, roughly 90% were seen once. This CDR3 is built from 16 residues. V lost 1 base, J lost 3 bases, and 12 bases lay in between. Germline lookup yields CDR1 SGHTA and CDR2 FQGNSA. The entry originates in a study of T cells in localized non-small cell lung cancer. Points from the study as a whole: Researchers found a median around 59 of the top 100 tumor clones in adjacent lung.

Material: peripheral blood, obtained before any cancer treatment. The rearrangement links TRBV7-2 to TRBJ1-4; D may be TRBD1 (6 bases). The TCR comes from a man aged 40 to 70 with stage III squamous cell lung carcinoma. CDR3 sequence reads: CASSLDGGAANEKLFF. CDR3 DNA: TGTGCCAGCAGCTTAGACGGGGGCGCGGCTAATGAAAAACTGTTTTTT. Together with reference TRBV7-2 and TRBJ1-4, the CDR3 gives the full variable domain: GAGVSQSPSNKVTEKGKDVELRCDPISGHTALYWYRQSLGQGLEFLIYFQGNSAPDKSGLPSDRFSAERTGGSVSTLTIQRTQQEDSAVYLCASSLDGGAANEKLFFGSGTQLSVL.